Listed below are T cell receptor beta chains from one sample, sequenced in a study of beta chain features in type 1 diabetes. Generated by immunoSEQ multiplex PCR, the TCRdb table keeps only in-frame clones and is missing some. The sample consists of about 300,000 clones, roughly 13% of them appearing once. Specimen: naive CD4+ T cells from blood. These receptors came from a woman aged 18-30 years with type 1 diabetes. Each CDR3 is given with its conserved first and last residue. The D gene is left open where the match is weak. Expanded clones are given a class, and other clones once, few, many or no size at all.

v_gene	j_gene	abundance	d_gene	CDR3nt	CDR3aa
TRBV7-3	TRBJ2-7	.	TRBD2	TGTGCCAGCAGCTTAACCTTGGCCGGGACTAGCGGGAGGCGCGAGCAGTACTTC	CASSLTLAGTSGRREQYF
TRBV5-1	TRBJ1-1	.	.	TGCGCCAGCAGCTTGGTAGCAGGGAAAAACACTGAAGCTTTCTTT	CASSLVAGKNTEAFF
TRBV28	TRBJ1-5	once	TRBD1	TGTGCCAGCAGTGGAACAGGGGGGAACTATCAGCCCCAGCATTTT	CASSGTGGNYQPQHF
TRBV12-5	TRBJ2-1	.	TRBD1	TGTGCTAGTGGTACGGGGGGACAGGGGGCCGACAATGAGCAGTTCTTC	CASGTGGQGADNEQFF
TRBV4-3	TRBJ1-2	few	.	TGCGCCAGCAGCCAAGAGGTCAGGCAGGGTGTGGATGGCTACACCTTC	CASSQEVRQGVDGYTF
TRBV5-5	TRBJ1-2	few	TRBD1	TGTGCCAGCAGCTTGGAACAGGGGATCATCCACACCTTC	CASSLEQGIIHTF
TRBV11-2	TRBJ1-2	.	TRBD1	TGTGCCAGCAGCTTCGACCAAACAGGGGTTATCGACTATGGCTACACCTTC	CASSFDQTGVIDYGYTF
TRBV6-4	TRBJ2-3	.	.	TGTGCCAGCTCCCCGGATACGCAGTATTTT	CASSPDTQYF
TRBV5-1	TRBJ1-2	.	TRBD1	TGCGCCAGCAGCTTAGACAGGGATTATGGCTACACCTTC	CASSLDRDYGYTF
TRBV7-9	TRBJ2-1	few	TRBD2	TGTGCCAGCAGCCCGTGGACTAGCGGGAGGGCCTCCTACAATGAGCAGTTCTTC	CASSPWTSGRASYNEQFF
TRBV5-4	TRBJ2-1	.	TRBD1	TGTGCCAGCAGCTCCCCGACAGGGGGCGAGGTTGGGGAGCAGTTCTTC	CASSSPTGGEVGEQFF
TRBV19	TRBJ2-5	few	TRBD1	TGTGCCAGTAGTCAAGAGGACAGGGCGGGACAAGAGACCCAGTACTTC	CASSQEDRAGQETQYF
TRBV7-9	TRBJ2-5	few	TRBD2	TGTGCCAGCAGCTTAGTGCCGGGACTAGTGGCAGAGACCCAGTACTTC	CASSLVPGLVAETQYF
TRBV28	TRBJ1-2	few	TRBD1	TGTGCCAGCAGTTTATACAGGGGAAACGGCTACACCTTC	CASSLYRGNGYTF
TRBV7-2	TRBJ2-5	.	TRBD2	TGTGCCAGCTACCAGCGGGGACAAGAGACCCAGTACTTC	CASYQRGQETQYF